This T cell receptor beta chain was recorded in a study of cytotoxic CD8 clonotypes in ibrutinib-treated CLL. Whole-study results and caveats: Clonality rose at ibrutinib response, held steady in sustained remission, and fell toward baseline at progression. Patients showed higher baseline clonality than age-matched healthy donors, and it tracked circulating CD8+ T-cell counts.

About 2 micrograms of genomic DNA, which was extracted from cryopreserved PBMCs, served as the material used for the TCR beta libraries. With regard to this clone: Its specificity is not known.

Assay used: immunoSEQ multiplex PCR; TCRdb lists only in-frame clones, some missing. Of around 91,000 clones listed, about 86% are singletons. The TCR was taken from a human donor with chronic lymphocytic leukemia. The material sequenced was PBMCs, taken before ibrutinib treatment.

This CDR3 is CASSRTSSSRELFF. Written as DNA, the CDR3 is TGTGCCAGCAGTAGGACTAGTTCCTCCCGGGAGCTGTTTTTT. This chain links TRBV7-3 with TRBJ2-2, with 7 bases matching TRBD2. V lost 6 bases, J lost 9 bases, and 10 bases stayed unmatched. Germline V gene data show CDR1 as SGHTA and CDR2 as FQGTGA. This CDR3 comprises 14 residues.